The present TCR beta chain was sequenced within a study of blood T cells in healthy people across ages. General study results and limits: Estimates based on one million T cells were treated as lower bounds.

About this clonotype itself: Its specificity is not known.

For the second PCR, which ran for about 7 to 11 cycles, a sample-barcoded 5' primer and a J-beta primer mix were used. MiXCR was run by TCRdb on the 5' RACE reads, yielding one entry per CDR3 protein. The sample holds some 860,000 distinct CDR3 sequences, more than 55% seen once. V was clipped by 6 bases and J by 11 bases, with 16 bases between them. This CDR3 comprises 12 residues. Per the germline V gene, CDR1 is MNHEY and CDR2 is SVGAGI. This chain joins TRBV6-5 and TRBJ1-1, with D tentatively TRBD1 (5 bases). This TCR came from a man aged 40-49 years in good health. Source material: blood. The CDR3: CASRSDRGLAFF. CDR3 in DNA: TGTGCCAGCAGGTCCGACAGAGGCTTGGCTTTCTTT.